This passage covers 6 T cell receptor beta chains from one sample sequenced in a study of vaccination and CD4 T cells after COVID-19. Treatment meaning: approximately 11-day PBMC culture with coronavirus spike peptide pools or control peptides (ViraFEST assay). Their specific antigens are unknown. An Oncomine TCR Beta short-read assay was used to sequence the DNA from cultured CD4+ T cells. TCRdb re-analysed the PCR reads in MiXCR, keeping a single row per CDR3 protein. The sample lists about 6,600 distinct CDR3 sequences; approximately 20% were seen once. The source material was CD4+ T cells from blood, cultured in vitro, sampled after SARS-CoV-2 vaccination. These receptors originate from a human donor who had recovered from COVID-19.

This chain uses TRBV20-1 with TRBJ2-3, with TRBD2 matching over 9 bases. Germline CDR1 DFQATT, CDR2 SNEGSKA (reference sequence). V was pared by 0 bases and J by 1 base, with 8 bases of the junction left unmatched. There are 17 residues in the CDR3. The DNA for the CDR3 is TGCAGTGCTAGAGACCCCGGGGCTAGCGGGGGCACAGATACGCAGTATTTT. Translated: CSARDPGASGGTDTQYF.

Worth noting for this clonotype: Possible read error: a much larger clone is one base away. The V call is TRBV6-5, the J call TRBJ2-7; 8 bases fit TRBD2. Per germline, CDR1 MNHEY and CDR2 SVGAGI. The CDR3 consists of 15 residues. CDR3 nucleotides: TGTGTCAGCAGTTACTCGCAACTAGCGGCCTACGAGCAGTACTTC. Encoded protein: CVSSYSQLAAYEQYF.

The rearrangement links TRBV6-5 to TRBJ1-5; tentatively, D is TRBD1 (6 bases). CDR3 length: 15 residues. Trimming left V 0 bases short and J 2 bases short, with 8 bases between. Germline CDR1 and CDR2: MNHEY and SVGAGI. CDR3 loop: CASSYSRQGNQPQHF. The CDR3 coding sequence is TGTGCCAGCAGTTACTCCCGACAGGGCAATCAGCCCCAGCATTTT.

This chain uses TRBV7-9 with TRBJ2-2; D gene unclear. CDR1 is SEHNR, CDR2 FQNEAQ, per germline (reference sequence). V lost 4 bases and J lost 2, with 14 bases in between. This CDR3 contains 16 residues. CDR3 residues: CASSSLGRTNTGELFF. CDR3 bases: TGTGCCAGCAGCTCCCTCGGAAGAACTAACACCGGGGAGCTGTTTTTT. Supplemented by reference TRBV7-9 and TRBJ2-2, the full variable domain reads DTGVSQNPRHKITKRGQNVTFRCDPISEHNRLYWYRQTLGQGPEFLTYFQNEAQLEKSRLLSDRFSAERPKGSFSTLEIQRTEQGDSAMYLCASSSLGRTNTGELFFGEGSRLTVL.

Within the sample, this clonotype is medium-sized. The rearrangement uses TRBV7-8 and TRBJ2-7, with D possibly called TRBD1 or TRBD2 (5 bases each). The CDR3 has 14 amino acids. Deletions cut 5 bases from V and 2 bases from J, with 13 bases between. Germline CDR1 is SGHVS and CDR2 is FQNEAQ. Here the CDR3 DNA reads TGTGCCAGCAGCGTCGGGACCGCCACCTACGAGCAGTACTTC. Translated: CASSVGTATYEQYF.

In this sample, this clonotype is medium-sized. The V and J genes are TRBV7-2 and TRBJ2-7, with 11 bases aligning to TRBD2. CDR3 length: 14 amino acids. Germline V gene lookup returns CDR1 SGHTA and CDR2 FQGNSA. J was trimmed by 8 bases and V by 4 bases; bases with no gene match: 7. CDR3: CASSSITSGSKQYF. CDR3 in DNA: TGTGCCAGCAGCTCCATCACTAGCGGGAGCAAGCAGTACTTC.